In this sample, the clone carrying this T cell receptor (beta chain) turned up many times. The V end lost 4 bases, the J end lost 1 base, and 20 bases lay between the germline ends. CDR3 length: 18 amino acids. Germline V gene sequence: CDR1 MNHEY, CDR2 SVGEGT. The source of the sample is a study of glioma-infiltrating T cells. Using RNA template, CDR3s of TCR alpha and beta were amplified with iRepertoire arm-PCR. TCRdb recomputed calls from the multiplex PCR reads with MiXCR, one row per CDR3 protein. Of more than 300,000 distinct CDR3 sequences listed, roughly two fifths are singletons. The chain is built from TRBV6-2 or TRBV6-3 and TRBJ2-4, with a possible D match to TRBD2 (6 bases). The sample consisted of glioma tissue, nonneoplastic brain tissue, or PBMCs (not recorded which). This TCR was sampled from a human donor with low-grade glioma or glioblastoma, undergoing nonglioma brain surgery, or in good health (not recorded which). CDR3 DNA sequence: TGTGCCAGCAGTTCACCCCGCTTAGCGGATTGGGCCAAAAACATTCAGTACTTC. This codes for CASSSPRLADWAKNIQYF.